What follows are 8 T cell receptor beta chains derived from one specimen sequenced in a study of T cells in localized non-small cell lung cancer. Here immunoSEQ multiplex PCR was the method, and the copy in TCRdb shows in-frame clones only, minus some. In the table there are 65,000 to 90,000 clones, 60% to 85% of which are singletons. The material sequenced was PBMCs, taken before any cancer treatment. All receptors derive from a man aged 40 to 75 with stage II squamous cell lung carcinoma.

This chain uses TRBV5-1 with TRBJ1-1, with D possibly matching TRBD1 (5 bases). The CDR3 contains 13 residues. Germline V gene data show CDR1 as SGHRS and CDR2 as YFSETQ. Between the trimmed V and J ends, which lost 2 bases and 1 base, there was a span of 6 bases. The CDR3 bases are TGCGCCAGCAGCTTCCAGGGGAACACTGAAGCTTTCTTT. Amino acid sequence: CASSFQGNTEAFF.

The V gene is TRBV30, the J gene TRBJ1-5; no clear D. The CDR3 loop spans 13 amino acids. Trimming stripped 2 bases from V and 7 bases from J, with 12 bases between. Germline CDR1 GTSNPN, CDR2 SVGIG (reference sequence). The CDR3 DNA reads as TGTGCCTGGAGTAAGGCAGGTCAACAGCCCCAGCATTTT. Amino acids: CAWSKAGQQPQHF.

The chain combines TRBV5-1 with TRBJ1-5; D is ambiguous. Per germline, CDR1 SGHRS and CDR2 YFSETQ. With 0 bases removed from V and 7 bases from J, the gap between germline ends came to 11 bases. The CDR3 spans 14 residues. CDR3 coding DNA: TGCGCCAGCAGCTTGGGGGGAGGGAGGCAGCCCCAGCATTTT. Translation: CASSLGGGRQPQHF. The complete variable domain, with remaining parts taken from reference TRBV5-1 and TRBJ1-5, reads KAGVTQTPRYLIKTRGQQVTLSCSPISGHRSVSWYQQTPGQGLQFLFEYFSETQRNKGNFPGRFSGRQFSNSRSEMNVSTLELGDSALYLCASSLGGGRQPQHFGDGTRLSIL.

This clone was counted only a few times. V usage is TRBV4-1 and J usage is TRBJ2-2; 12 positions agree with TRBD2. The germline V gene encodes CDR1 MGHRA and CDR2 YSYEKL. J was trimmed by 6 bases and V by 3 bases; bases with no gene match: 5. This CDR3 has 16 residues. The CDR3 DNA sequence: TGCGCCAGCAGCCAGCCGGGACTAGCGGGTCCCGGGGAGCTGTTTTTT. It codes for CASSQPGLAGPGELFF.

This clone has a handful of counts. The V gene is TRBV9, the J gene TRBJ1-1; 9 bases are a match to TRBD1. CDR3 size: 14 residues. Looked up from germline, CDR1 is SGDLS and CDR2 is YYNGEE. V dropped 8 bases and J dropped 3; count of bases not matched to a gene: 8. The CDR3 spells CARGLDRGYTEAFF. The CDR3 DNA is TGTGCCAGAGGATTGGACAGGGGATACACTGAAGCTTTCTTT.

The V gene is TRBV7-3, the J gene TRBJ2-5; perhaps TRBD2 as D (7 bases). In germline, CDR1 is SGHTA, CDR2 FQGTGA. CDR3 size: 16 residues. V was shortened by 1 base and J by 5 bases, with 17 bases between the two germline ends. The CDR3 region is CASSLNRRGPEETQYF. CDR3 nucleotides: TGTGCCAGCAGCTTAAATAGGCGGGGGCCCGAGGAGACCCAGTACTTC.

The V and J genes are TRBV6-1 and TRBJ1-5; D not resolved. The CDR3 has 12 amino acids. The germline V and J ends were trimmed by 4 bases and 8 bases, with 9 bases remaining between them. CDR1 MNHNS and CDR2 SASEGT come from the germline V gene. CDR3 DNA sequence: TGTGCCAGCAGTGGGGGAGAAAAGCCCCAGCATTTT. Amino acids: CASSGGEKPQHF.

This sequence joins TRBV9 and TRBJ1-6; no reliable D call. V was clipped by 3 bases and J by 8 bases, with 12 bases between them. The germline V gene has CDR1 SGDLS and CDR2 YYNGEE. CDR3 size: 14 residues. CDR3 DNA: TGTGCCAGCAGCGCCGCCCACAAGGATTCACCCCTCCACTTT. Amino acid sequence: CASSAAHKDSPLHF.